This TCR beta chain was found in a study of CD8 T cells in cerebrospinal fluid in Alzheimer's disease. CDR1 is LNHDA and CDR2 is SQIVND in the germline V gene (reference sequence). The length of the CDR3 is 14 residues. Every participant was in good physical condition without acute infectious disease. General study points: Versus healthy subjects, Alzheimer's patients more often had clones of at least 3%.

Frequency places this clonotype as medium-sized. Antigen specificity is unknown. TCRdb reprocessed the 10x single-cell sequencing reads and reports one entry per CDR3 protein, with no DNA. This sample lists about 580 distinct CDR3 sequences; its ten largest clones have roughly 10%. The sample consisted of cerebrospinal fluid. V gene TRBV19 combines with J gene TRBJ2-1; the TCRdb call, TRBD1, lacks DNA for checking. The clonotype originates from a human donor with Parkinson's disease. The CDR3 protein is CASSRSRAYNEQFF.